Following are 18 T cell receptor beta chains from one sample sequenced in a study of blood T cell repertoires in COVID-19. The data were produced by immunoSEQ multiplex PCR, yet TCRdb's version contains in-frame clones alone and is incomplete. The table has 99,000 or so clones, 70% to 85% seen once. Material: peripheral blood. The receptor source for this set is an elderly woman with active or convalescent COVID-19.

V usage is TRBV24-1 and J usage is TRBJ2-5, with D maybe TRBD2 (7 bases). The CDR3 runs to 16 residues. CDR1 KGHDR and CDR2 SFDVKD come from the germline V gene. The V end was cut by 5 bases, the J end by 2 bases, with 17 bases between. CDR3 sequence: CATSGGRGRGQETQYF. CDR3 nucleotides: TGTGCCACCAGTGGGGGTCGAGGGAGGGGGCAAGAGACCCAGTACTTC.

CDR3 amino acids: CASSPKGQGATEAFF. CDR3 DNA: TGTGCCAGCTCACCTAAAGGGCAGGGGGCCACTGAAGCTTTCTTT. V and J are TRBV18 and TRBJ1-1; 8 nucleotides agree with TRBD1. The CDR3 is 15 residues long. V trimming: 3 bases; J trimming: 4 bases; junction bases outside the gene matches: 7. In germline, CDR1 is KGHSH, CDR2 LQKENI.

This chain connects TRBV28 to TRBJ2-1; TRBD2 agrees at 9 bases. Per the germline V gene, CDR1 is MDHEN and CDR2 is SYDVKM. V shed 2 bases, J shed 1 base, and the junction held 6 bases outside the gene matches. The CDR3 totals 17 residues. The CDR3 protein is CASSLGAGGHSYNEQFF. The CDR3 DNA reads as TGTGCCAGCAGTTTAGGAGCGGGAGGCCATTCCTACAATGAGCAGTTCTTC.

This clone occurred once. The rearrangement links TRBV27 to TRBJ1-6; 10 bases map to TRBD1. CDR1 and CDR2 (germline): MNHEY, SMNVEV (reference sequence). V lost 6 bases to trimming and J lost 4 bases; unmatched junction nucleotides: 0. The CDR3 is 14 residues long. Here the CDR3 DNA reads TGTGCCAGCAGGGGACAGGGGTATAATTCACCCCTCCACTTT. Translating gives CASRGQGYNSPLHF.

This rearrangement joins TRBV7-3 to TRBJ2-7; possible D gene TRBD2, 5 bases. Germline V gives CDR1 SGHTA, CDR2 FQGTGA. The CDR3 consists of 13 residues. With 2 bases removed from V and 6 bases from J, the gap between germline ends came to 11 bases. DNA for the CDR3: TGTGCCAGCAGCTTAGTTGGAGGAGGCGAGCAGTACTTC. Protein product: CASSLVGGGEQYF.

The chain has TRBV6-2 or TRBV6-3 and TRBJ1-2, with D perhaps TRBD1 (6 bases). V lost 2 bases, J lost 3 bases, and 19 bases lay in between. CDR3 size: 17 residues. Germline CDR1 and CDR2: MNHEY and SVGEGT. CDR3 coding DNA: TGTGCCAGCAGTTACCCGCTAACAGGGCTTACCCACTATGGCTACACCTTC. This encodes CASSYPLTGLTHYGYTF.

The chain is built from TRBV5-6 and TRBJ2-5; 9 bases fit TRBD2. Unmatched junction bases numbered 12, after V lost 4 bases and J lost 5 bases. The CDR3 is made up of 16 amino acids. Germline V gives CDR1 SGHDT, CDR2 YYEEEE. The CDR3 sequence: CASSPPGAGGSETQYF. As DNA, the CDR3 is TGTGCCAGCAGCCCTCCGGGGGCGGGAGGGAGTGAGACCCAGTACTTC.

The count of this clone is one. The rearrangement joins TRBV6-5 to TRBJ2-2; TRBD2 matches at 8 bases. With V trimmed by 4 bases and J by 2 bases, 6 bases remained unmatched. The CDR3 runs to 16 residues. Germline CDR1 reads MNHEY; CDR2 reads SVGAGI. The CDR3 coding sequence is TGTGCCAGCAGTTTCTCTAGCGGGTCAAACACCGGGGAGCTGTTTTTT. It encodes CASSFSSGSNTGELFF.

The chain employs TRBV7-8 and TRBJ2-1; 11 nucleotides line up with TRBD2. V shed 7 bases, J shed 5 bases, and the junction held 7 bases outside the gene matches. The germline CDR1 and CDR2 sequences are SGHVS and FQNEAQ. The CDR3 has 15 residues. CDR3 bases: TGTGCCAGCACCATTACTAGCGGGGGACACAATGAGCAGTTCTTC. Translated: CASTITSGGHNEQFF.

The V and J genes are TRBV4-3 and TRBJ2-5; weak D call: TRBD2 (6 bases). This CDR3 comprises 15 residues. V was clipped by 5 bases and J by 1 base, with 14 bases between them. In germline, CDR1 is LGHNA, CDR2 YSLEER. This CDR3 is CASSILATSQETQYF. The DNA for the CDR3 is TGCGCCAGCAGCATTCTAGCGACCAGCCAAGAGACCCAGTACTTC.

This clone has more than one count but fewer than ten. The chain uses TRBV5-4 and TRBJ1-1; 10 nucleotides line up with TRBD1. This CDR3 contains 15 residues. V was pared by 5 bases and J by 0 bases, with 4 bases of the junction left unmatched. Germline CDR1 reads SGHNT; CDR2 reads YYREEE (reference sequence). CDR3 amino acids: CASSKGTGVNTEAFF. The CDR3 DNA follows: TGTGCCAGCAGTAAAGGGACAGGGGTGAACACTGAAGCTTTCTTT.

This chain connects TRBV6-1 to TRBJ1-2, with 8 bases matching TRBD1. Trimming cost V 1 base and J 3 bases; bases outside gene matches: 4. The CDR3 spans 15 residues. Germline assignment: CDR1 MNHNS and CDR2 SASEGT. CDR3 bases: TGTGCCAGCAGTGAAGGGGGACAGGCTTACTATGGCTACACCTTC. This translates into CASSEGGQAYYGYTF.

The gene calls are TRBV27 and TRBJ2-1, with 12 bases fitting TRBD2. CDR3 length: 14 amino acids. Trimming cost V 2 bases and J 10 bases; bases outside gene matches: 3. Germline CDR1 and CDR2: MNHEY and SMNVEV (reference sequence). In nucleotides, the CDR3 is TGTGCCAGCAGTTTACTAGCGGGGGGGCTCGAGCAGTTCTTC. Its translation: CASSLLAGGLEQFF.

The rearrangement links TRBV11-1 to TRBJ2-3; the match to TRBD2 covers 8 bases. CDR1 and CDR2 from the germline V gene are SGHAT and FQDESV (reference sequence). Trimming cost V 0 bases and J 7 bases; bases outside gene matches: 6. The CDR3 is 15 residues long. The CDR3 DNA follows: TGTGCCAGCAGCTTAGCTACCGGGGGGGCTTATACGCAGTATTTT. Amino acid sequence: CASSLATGGAYTQYF.

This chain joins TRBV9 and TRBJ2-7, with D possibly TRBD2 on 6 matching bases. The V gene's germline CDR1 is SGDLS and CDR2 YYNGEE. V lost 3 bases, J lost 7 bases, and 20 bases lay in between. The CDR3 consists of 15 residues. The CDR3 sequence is CASSARLDIPTEQYF. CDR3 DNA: TGTGCCAGCAGCGCCCGACTAGACATACCAACAGAGCAGTACTTC. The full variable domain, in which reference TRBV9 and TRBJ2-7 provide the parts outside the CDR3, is DSGVTQTPKHLITATGQRVTLRCSPRSGDLSVYWYQQSLDQGLQFLIQYYNGEERAKGNILERFSAQQFPDLHSELNLSSLELGDSALYFCASSARLDIPTEQYFGPGTRLTVT.

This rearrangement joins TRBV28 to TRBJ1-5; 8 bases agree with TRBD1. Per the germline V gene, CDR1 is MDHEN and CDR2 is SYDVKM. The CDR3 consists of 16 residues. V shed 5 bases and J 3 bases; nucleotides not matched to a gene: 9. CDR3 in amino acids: CASSPGTGTLNQPQHF. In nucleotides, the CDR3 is TGTGCCAGCAGTCCTGGGACAGGAACCCTCAATCAGCCCCAGCATTTT.

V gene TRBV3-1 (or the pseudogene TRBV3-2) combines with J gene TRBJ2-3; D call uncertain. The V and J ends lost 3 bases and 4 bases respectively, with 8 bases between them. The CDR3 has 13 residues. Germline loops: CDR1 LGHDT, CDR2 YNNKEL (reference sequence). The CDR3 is CASSQNTADTQYF. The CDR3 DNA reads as TGTGCCAGCAGCCAGAATACGGCAGATACGCAGTATTTT.

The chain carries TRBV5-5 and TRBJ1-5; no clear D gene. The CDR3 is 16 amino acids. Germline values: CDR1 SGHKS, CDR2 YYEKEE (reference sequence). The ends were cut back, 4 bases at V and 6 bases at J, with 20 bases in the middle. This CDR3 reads CASSPDLSGVIQPQHF. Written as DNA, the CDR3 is TGTGCCAGCAGCCCCGACTTGTCGGGTGTGATTCAGCCCCAGCATTTT.